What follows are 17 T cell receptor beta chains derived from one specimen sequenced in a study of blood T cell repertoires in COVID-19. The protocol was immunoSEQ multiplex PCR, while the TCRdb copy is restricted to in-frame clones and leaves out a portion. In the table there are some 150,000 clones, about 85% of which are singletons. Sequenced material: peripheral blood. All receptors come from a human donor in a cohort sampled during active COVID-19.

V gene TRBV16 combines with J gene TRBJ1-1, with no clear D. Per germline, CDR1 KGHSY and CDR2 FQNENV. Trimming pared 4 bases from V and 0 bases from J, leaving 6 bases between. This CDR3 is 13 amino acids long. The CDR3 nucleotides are TGTGCCAGCAGCCGAGGGTTGAACACTGAAGCTTTCTTT. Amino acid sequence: CASSRGLNTEAFF.

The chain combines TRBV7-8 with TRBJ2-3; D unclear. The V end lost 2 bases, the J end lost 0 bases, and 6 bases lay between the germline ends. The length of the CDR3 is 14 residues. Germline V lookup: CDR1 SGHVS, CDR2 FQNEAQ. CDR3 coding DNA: TGTGCCAGCAGCTTACAGACTAGCACAGATACGCAGTATTTT. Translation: CASSLQTSTDTQYF.

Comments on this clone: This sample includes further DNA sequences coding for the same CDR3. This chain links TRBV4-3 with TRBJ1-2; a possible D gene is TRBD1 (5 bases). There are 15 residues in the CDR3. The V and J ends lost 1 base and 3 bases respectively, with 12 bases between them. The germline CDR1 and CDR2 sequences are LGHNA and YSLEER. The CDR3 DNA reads TGCGCCAGCAGCCAAGCCCTGCAGGGCGACTATGGCTACACCTTC. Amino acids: CASSQALQGDYGYTF.

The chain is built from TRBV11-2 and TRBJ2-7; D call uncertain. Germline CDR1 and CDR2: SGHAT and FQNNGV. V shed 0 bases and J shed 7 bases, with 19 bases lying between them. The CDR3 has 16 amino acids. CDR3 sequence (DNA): TGTGCCAGCAGCTTAGATAATCTGCGCCCGCCGCGGGAGCAGTACTTC. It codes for CASSLDNLRPPREQYF.

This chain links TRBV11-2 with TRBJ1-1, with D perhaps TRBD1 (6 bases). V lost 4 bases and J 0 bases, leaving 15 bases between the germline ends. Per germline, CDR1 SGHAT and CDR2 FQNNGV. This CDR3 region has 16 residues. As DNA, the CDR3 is TGTGCCAGCAGCTCCCGACAGGCCGGCATGAACACTGAAGCTTTCTTT. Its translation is CASSSRQAGMNTEAFF.

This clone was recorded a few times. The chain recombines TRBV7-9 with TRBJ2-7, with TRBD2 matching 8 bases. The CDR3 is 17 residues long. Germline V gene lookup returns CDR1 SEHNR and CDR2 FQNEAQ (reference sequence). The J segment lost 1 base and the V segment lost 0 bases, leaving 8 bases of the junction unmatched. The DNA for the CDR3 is TGTGCCAGCAGCTTAGCAACGGGACTAGGGAGGTCCTACGAGCAGTACTTC. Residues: CASSLATGLGRSYEQYF.

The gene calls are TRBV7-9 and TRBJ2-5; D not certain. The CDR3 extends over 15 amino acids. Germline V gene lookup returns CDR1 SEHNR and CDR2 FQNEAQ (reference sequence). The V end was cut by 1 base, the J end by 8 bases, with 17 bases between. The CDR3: CASSLDITARETQYF. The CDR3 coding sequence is TGTGCCAGCAGCTTAGATATTACAGCAAGAGAAACCCAGTACTTC.

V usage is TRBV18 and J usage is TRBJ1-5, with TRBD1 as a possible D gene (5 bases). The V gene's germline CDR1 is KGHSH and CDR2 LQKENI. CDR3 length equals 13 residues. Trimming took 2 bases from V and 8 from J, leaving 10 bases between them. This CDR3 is CASSPGQGEPQHF. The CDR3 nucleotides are TGTGCCAGCTCACCAGGGCAGGGCGAGCCCCAGCATTTT.

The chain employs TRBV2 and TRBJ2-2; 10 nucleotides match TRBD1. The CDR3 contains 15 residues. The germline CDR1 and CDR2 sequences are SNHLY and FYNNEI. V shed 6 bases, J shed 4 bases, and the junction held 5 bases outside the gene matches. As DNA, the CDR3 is TGTGCCAGCAGCTACCGGGACAGGGGCACCGGGGAGCTGTTTTTT. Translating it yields CASSYRDRGTGELFF.

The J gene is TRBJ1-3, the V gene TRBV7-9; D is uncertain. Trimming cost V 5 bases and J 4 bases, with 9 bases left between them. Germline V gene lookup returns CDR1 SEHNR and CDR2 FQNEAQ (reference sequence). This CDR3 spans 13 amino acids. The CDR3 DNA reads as TGTGCCAGCAGCCCCGTGTTAGGAAACACCATATATTTT. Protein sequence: CASSPVLGNTIYF.

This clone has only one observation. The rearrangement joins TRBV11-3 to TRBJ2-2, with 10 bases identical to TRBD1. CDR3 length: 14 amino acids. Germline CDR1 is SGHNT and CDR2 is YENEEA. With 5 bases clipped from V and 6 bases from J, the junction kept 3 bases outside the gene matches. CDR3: CASSPGQGSGELFF. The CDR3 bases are TGTGCCAGCAGCCCGGGACAGGGGTCCGGGGAGCTGTTTTTT.

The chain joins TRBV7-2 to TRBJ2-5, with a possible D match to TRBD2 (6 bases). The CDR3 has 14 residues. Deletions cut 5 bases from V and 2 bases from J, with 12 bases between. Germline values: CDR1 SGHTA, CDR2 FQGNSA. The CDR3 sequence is CASSPGLLQETQYF. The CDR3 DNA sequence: TGTGCCAGCAGCCCGGGACTCCTTCAAGAGACCCAGTACTTC.

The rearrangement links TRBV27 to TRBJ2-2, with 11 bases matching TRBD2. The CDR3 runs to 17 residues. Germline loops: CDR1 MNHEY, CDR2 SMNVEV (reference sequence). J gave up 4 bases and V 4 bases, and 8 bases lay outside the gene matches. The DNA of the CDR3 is TGTGCCAGCAGTTCCCCCGGGACTAGCGGTACCACCGGGGAGCTGTTTTTT. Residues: CASSSPGTSGTTGELFF.

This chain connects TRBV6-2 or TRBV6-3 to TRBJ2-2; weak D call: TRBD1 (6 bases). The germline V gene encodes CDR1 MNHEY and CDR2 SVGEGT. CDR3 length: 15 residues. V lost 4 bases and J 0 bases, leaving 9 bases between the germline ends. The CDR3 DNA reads TGTGCCAGCAGTTTGAGGGACACGAACACCGGGGAGCTGTTTTTT. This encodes CASSLRDTNTGELFF.

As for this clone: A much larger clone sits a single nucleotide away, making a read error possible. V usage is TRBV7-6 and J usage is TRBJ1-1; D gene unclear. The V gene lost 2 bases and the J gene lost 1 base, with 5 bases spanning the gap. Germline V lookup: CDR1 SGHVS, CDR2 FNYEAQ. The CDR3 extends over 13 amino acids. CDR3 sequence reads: CASSLQENTEAFF. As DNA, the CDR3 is TGTGCCAGCAGCTTACAGGAGAACACTGAAGCTTTCTTT. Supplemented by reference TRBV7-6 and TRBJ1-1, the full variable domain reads GAGVSQSPRYKVTKRGQDVALRCDPISGHVSLYWYRQALGQGPEFLTYFNYEAQQDKSGLPNDRFSAERPEGSISTLTIQRTEQRDSAMYRCASSLQENTEAFFGQGTRLTVV.

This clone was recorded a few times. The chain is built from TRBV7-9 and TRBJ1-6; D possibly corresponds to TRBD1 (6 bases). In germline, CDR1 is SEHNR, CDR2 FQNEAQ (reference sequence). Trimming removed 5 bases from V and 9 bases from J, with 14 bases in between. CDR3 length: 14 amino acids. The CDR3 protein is CASSHDRPFSPLHF. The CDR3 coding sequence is TGTGCCAGCAGCCACGACAGGCCATTTTCACCCCTCCACTTT.

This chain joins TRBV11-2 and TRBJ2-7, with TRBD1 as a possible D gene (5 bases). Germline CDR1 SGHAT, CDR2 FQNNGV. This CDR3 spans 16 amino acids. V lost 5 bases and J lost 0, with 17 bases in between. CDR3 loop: CASSPLARVSSYEQYF. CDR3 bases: TGTGCCAGCAGCCCCCTTGCCAGGGTAAGCTCCTACGAGCAGTACTTC.